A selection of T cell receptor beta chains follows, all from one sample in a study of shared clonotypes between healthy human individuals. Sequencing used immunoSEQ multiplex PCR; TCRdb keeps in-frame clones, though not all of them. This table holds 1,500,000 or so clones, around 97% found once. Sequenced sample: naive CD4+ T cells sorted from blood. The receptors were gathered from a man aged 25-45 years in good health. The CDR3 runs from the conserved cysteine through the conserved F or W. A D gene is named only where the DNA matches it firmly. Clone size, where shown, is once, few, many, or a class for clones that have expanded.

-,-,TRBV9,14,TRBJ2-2,TGTGCCAGCAGCGTAGAGCCGAACACCGGGGAGCTGTTTTTT,CASSVEPNTGELFF
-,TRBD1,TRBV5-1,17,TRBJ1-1,TGCGCCAGCAGCTTGGCCGAAAAGGGGACAGGGGCCCAGATTGCTTTCTTT,CASSLAEKGTGAQIAFF
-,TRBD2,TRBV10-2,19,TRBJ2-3,TGCGCCAGCAGTGAGGTATGGACCTCCCAGGGACTAGCGGGAGATACGCAGTATTTT,CASSEVWTSQGLAGDTQYF
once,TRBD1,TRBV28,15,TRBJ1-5,TGTGCCAGCAGTCCAACCGGGACAGGGACACCGGCCCAGCATTTT,CASSPTGTGTPAQHF
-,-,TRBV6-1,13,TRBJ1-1,TGTGCCAGCAGGGTACAGGGGAACACTGAAGCTTTCTTT,CASRVQGNTEAFF
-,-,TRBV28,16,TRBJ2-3,TGTGCCAGCAGTTTACAATTCCAGGGGGGGGCAGATACGCAGTATTTT,CASSLQFQGGADTQYF
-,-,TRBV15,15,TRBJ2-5,TGTGCCACCAGCAGAGATTCTCCCCAGACGAAGACCCAGTACTTC,CATSRDSPQTKTQYF
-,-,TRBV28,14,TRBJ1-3,TGTGCCAGCAGTCCCGGGGGCACCGGAAACACCATATATTTT,CASSPGGTGNTIYF
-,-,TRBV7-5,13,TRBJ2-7,TGTGTCAGAGGGGGGACTAGTCCCTTAGAGCAGTACTTC,CVRGGTSPLEQYF
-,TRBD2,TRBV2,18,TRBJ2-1,TGTGCCAGCAGTTCCGGGACTAGCGGGTCCAGCTCCTACAATGAGCAGTTCTTC,CASSSGTSGSSSYNEQFF
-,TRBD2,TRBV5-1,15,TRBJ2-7,TGCGCCAGCAGCTTGGCCAGGGCGGGAGGCTACGAGCAGTACTTC,CASSLARAGGYEQYF
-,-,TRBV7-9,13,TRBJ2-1,TGTGCCAGCAGCTTTGCCGGCCCCAATGAGCAGTTCTTC,CASSFAGPNEQFF
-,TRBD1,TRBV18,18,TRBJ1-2,TGTGCCAGCTCACCAGAAGGGGCAGGGGGCCCTTGGAGTGACGGCTACACCTTC,CASSPEGAGGPWSDGYTF
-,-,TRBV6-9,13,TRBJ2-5,TGTGCCTTCCAAGGCCCATACCAAGAGACCCAGTACTTC,CAFQGPYQETQYF
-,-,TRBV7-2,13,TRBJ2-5,TGTGCCAGCAGCTTAGCGATCTGGGAGACCCAGTACTTC,CASSLAIWETQYF
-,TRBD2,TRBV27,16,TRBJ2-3,TGTGCCAGCAGTCCCAGACTAGCGGGGCGCACAGATACGCAGTATTTT,CASSPRLAGRTDTQYF
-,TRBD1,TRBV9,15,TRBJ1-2,TGTGCCAGCAGCGTAGCTGGCAGGGGGCTTGGGGGCTACACCTTC,CASSVAGRGLGGYTF
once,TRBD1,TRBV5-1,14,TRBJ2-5,TGCGCCAGCAGCCTCCTCCAGGGGGAAGAGACCCAGTACTTC,CASSLLQGEETQYF
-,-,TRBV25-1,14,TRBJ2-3,TGTGCCAGCAGTGACCCAGGACCCACAGATACGCAGTATTTT,CASSDPGPTDTQYF
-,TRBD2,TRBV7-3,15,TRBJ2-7,TGTGCCAGCAGTCGGACTAGCGGCGTCTCCTACGAGCAGTACTTC,CASSRTSGVSYEQYF
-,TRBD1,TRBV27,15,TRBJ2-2,TGTGCCAGCAGTTCCGCCGGGACAGCTGTCCGGGAGCTGTTTTTT,CASSSAGTAVRELFF
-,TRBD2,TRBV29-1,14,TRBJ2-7,TGCAGCGTCAATCCCGGGGGAGGGAGTTACGAGCAGTACTTC,CSVNPGGGSYEQYF
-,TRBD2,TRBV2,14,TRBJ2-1,TGTGCCAGCATGCGGCTAGCGGGAGGCAATGAGCAGTTCTTC,CASMRLAGGNEQFF
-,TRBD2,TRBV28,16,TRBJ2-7,TGTGCCAGCAGCCCCCGACTAGCGGGGTTTCCCTACGAGCAGTACTTC,CASSPRLAGFPYEQYF
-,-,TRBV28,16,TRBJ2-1,TGTGCCAGCAGTTTAGGTGGGACTGGATCCTACAATGAGCAGTTCTTC,CASSLGGTGSYNEQFF
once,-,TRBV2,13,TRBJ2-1,TGTGCCAGCAAGGAGAATTCCTACAATGAGCAGTTCTTC,CASKENSYNEQFF
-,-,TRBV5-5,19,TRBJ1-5,TGTGCCAGCAGCTTGGTCCCAGGCCAGGGGTCTTATAGCAATCAGCCCCAGCATTTT,CASSLVPGQGSYSNQPQHF
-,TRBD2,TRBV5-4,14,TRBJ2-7,TGTGCCAGCAGCTCAGCTAGCGGGAGTCGCGAGCAGTACTTC,CASSSASGSREQYF
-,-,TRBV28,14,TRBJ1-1,TGTGCCAGCAGTCTGCTGATCGGGAACACTGAAGCTTTCTTT,CASSLLIGNTEAFF
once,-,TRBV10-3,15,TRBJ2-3,TGTGCCATCAGCGACCGTGGGGGATACACAGATACGCAGTATTTT,CAISDRGGYTDTQYF
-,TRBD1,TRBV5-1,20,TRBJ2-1,TGCGCCAGCAGCTTGATTGAGTTGGGGCGGCGACAGGGGGCAGGGAATGAGCAGTTCTTC,CASSLIELGRRQGAGNEQFF
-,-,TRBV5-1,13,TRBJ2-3,TGCGCCAGCAGCTCACAGGGACCAGATACGCAGTATTTT,CASSSQGPDTQYF
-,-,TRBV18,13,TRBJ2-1,TGTGCCAGCTCCTTCGTAGTGGCGAATGAGCAGTTCTTC,CASSFVVANEQFF
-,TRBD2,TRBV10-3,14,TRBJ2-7,TGTGCCATCAGTACTAGCGGGGGACCCTACGAGCAGTACTTC,CAISTSGGPYEQYF
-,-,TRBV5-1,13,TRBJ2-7,TGCGCCAGCAGCTCCGGGACCCTGACGGAGCAGTACTTC,CASSSGTLTEQYF
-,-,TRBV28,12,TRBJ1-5,TGTGCCAGCAGTTTGCGGCTACAGCCCCAGCATTTT,CASSLRLQPQHF
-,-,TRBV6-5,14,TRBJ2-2,TGTGCCAGCAGTTACACCAGGATTTCCGGGGAGCTGTTTTTT,CASSYTRISGELFF
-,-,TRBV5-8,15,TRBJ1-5,TGTGCCAGCAGCTTACCAGGAATAAGGGATCAGCCCCAGCATTTT,CASSLPGIRDQPQHF
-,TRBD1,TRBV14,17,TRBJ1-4,TGTGCCAGCAGCCCTCGAACAGGGGGGGCAACTAATGAAAAACTGTTTTTT,CASSPRTGGATNEKLFF
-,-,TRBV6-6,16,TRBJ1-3,TGTGCCAGCAGTTACTCGAGGTGGGGCTCTGGAAACACCATATATTTT,CASSYSRWGSGNTIYF
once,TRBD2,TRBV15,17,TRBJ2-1,TGTGCCACCAGCAGAGAAATAGCGGGAGACAACTACAATGAGCAGTTCTTC,CATSREIAGDNYNEQFF
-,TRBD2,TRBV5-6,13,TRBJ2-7,TGTGCCAGCAGCTTCGCGGGGGCCTACGAGCAGTACTTC,CASSFAGAYEQYF